Sequencing of this TCR beta chain was carried out in a study of PD-1 blockade in classical Hodgkin lymphoma. The study, taken as a whole, reports: Patients newly diagnosed and complete responders had comparable baseline diversity.

This clone has more than one count but fewer than ten. Its target is not known. Described time point: cycle 4 day 1 (C4D1), after about 6 weeks of nivolumab. Each patient relapsed following autologous stem cell transplantation, and prior brentuximab vedotin exposure differed. Relapsed/refractory classical Hodgkin lymphoma patients had complete, partial or progressive responses. Sequenced by immunoSEQ multiplex PCR; TCRdb stores in-frame clones only, minus some. The sample includes approximately 49,000 clones, approximately 80% seen only once; the top ten take around 20%. Per germline, CDR1 MGHDK and CDR2 SYGVNS. The CDR3 length is 12 residues. V was shortened by 6 bases and J by 1 base, with 6 bases between the two germline ends.

The receptor comes from a human donor with classical Hodgkin lymphoma. The genes are TRBV25-1 and TRBJ1-1; possibly TRBD1 for D (6 bases). The sample here was peripheral blood mononuclear cells (PBMCs), taken before the fourth cycle of nivolumab. The CDR3 protein is CASRQGNTEAFF. CDR3 nucleotide sequence: TGTGCCAGCAGACAGGGGAACACTGAAGCTTTCTTT.